Here is one T cell receptor beta chain with its context. No antigen is known for it. The record originates from a study of T-cell reconstitution after alpha-beta-depleted transplantation in children. Notes on the study in general: Expanded graft clones numbering several hundred reportedly gave rise to alpha-beta T cells about two months after transplant.

Unique molecular identifiers were incorporated when the TCRbeta library was constructed. TCRdb reanalysed the PCR reads using MiXCR and keeps one entry per CDR3 protein. There are about 580,000 distinct CDR3 sequences in the sample; roughly 23% occur only once, and 11% to 15% lies in the top ten. V was trimmed by 2 bases and J by 3 bases, leaving 11 bases between them. There are 13 residues in the CDR3. Germline V lookup: CDR1 DFQATT, CDR2 SNEGSKA (reference sequence). Sequenced material: PBMCs, mostly from graft donor cells, taken 360 days after TCRalphabeta/CD19-depleted stem cell transplant. The receptor's source is a boy under two years old who had a stem cell transplant for acute myeloid leukemia, so the T cells may come from the graft donor. V is TRBV20-1 and J is TRBJ2-7, with D tentatively TRBD1 (6 bases). The CDR3 nucleotides are TGCAGTGCTAGAAGGACAGTTATCTACGAGCAGTACTTC. Residues: CSARRTVIYEQYF.